One sample yielded the 25 T cell receptor beta chains listed below, sequenced in a study of technical replicates of blood from a handful of donors. Repertoires were generated with immunoSEQ multiplex PCR, while TCRdb's copy carries only in-frame clones and drops some. The repertoire consists of more than 55,000 clones, with roughly 93% occurring once and the leading ten covering about 0.4%. Sequencing was carried out using T cells isolated from PBMCs. Receptors originate from a human donor in good health.

The rearrangement uses TRBV30 and TRBJ2-7; TRBD1 might be the D (6 bases). There are 13 residues in the CDR3. Trimming cost V 7 bases and J 2 bases, with 15 bases left between them. Germline lookup yields CDR1 GTSNPN and CDR2 SVGIG (reference sequence). The CDR3 DNA reads TGTGCCTTACAGGGAGATAATCCCTACGAGCAGTACTTC. This translates into CALQGDNPYEQYF.

This chain links TRBV11-2 with TRBJ2-1, with TRBD2 matching 13 bases. The ends lost 5 bases at V and 7 bases at J; junction bases unmatched: 2. This CDR3 contains 14 residues. Germline V CDR1 and CDR2: SGHAT, FQNNGV. CDR3 region: CASSRLAGGNEQFF. The CDR3 nucleotides read TGTGCCAGCAGCAGACTAGCGGGAGGTAATGAGCAGTTCTTC.

This chain's CDR3 is CASTLTGGSPGELFF. The CDR3 nucleotides read TGTGCCAGCACCTTGACAGGGGGCAGCCCCGGGGAGCTGTTTTTT. V usage is TRBV9 and J usage is TRBJ2-2, with 10 bases that match TRBD1. V was clipped by 6 bases and J by 6 bases; unmatched bases: 8. The CDR3 covers 15 residues. Germline CDR1 is SGDLS and CDR2 is YYNGEE.

The V and J genes are TRBV6-1 and TRBJ1-5; the D gene is possibly TRBD1 (5 bases). The germline gives CDR1 MNHNS, CDR2 SASEGT. The V and J ends lost 4 bases and 5 bases respectively, with 9 bases between them. This CDR3 comprises 13 residues. CDR3 in DNA: TGTGCCAGCAGTGCAGGGAAATATCAGCCCCAGCATTTT. Protein product: CASSAGKYQPQHF.

The J gene is TRBJ2-1, the V gene TRBV10-2; D is perhaps TRBD2 (5 bases). The CDR3 covers 15 residues. The germline gives CDR1 WSHSY, CDR2 SAAADI. V shed 3 bases and J shed 0 bases, with 9 bases lying between them. The CDR3 DNA is TGCGCCAGCAGTGAATATGGGAGCTCCTACAATGAGCAGTTCTTC. This encodes CASSEYGSSYNEQFF.

The chain is built from TRBV10-3 and TRBJ1-3; D uncertain. The V end lost 3 bases, the J end lost 0 bases, and 12 bases lay between the germline ends. The CDR3 is 16 residues long. Per germline, CDR1 ENHRY and CDR2 SYGVKD. The CDR3 loop reads CAISEASLLSGNTIYF. The CDR3, as DNA: TGTGCCATCAGTGAAGCGTCGCTACTCTCTGGAAACACCATATATTTT.

The chain has TRBV19 and TRBJ2-2; no reliable D call. The CDR3 sequence is 13 residues long. Germline-derived CDR1 and CDR2 are LNHDA and SQIVND (reference sequence). Trimming stripped 4 bases from V and 5 bases from J, with 8 bases between. The DNA of the CDR3 is TGTGCCAGTAGTACTGGCCAAACCGGGGAGCTGTTTTTT. Residues: CASSTGQTGELFF.

This clone was found once. V is TRBV2 and J is TRBJ2-1; D is ambiguous. The germline CDR1 and CDR2 sequences are SNHLY and FYNNEI. Deletions cut 3 bases from V and 0 bases from J, with 9 bases between. This CDR3 region has 15 residues. The CDR3 DNA is TGTGCCAGCAGTGAGGGCGCTTACTCCTACAATGAGCAGTTCTTC. Protein product: CASSEGAYSYNEQFF. The whole variable domain, remainder taken from reference TRBV2 and TRBJ2-1, is EPEVTQTPSHQVTQMGQEVILRCVPISNHLYFYWYRQILGQKVEFLVSFYNNEISEKSEIFDDQFSVERPDGSNFTLKIRSTKLEDSAMYFCASSEGAYSYNEQFFGPGTRLTVL.

The genes are TRBV6-1 and TRBJ2-2, with 8 bases identical to TRBD1. Germline V gene sequence: CDR1 MNHNS, CDR2 SASEGT. The CDR3 runs to 15 residues. Unmatched junction bases numbered 3, after V lost 5 bases and J lost 1 base. The CDR3 protein is CASSRTGWNTGELFF. CDR3 DNA sequence: TGTGCCAGCAGTCGGACAGGGTGGAACACCGGGGAGCTGTTTTTT.

J is TRBJ1-2 and V is TRBV28, with D perhaps matching TRBD1 (6 bases). The CDR3 sequence is 14 residues long. Between the trimmed V and J ends, which lost 2 bases and 3 bases, there was a span of 10 bases. In germline, CDR1 is MDHEN, CDR2 SYDVKM. The CDR3 spells CASSLPGEHYGYTF. CDR3 coding DNA: TGTGCCAGCAGTTTACCAGGGGAGCACTATGGCTACACCTTC.

This clone was found a few times. The V call is TRBV2, the J call TRBJ2-2; tentatively, D is TRBD1 (5 bases). Trimming removed 6 bases from V and 1 base from J, with 9 bases in between. Germline CDR1 and CDR2: SNHLY and FYNNEI. CDR3 length: 14 amino acids. The CDR3 DNA follows: TGTGCCAGCAGAGACGACAGGAACACCGGGGAGCTGTTTTTT. Translation: CASRDDRNTGELFF.

V gene TRBV28 combines with J gene TRBJ1-2; 8 nucleotides line up with TRBD1. The CDR3 covers 18 residues. The V segment lost 2 bases and the J segment 2 bases; nucleotides outside the gene matches: 13. Germline loops: CDR1 MDHEN, CDR2 SYDVKM. CDR3 coding DNA: TGTGCCAGCAGTTTAAGGGCCTTTCGACAGGGGCGAAACTATGGCTACACCTTC. Translating gives CASSLRAFRQGRNYGYTF.

The chain has TRBV9 and TRBJ1-1; possible D gene TRBD1, 5 bases. Germline V gene sequence: CDR1 SGDLS, CDR2 YYNGEE. The CDR3 has 15 amino acids. V dropped 4 bases and J dropped 0 bases, with 13 bases sitting between them. CDR3 nucleotides: TGTGCCAGCAGCTTAAACGGGGGAATGAACACTGAAGCTTTCTTT. It specifies CASSLNGGMNTEAFF.

This clone was counted once. The chain uses TRBV7-9 and TRBJ2-7; 8 bases fit TRBD2. The CDR3 is 16 amino acids. Germline loops: CDR1 SEHNR, CDR2 FQNEAQ (reference sequence). After removal of 3 bases from V and 3 bases from J, the junction contained 10 bases not matched to a gene. The CDR3 here is CASSLSPGLVDYEQYF. CDR3 bases: TGTGCCAGCAGCTTGTCCCCGGGACTAGTCGACTACGAGCAGTACTTC.

V and J are TRBV5-1 and TRBJ1-4; TRBD1 matches at 9 bases. Germline V gene data show CDR1 as SGHRS and CDR2 as YFSETQ. The trim removed 2 bases at V and 7 bases at J, leaving 6 bases unmatched. CDR3 size: 15 residues. The chain's CDR3 is CASSFEWDRVEKLFF. The CDR3 nucleotides are TGCGCCAGCAGCTTCGAATGGGACAGGGTTGAAAAACTGTTTTTT.

This chain links TRBV9 with TRBJ2-3, with TRBD2 identical over 9 bases. The CDR3 runs 16 residues. Germline V gene data show CDR1 as SGDLS and CDR2 as YYNGEE. V lost 0 bases, J lost 4 bases, and 6 bases stayed unmatched. The CDR3 region has the DNA TGTGCCAGCAGCGTAGAGAGTAGCGGGAGTTCAGATACGCAGTATTTT. This sequence encodes CASSVESSGSSDTQYF.

V usage is TRBV19 and J usage is TRBJ1-5, with TRBD1 matching over 7 bases. Germline V gives CDR1 LNHDA, CDR2 SQIVND (reference sequence). The CDR3 consists of 16 residues. The junction had 11 bases not matched to a gene; V was cut back by 5 bases and J by 4 bases. For the CDR3, the DNA is TGTGCCAGTAGTCCCACTCCCGGGACAGAGAATCAGCCCCAGCATTTT. Protein: CASSPTPGTENQPQHF.

This rearrangement joins TRBV5-6 to TRBJ2-1; 8 bases fit TRBD2. Germline lookup yields CDR1 SGHDT and CDR2 YYEEEE. The CDR3 is 15 residues long. With V trimmed by 0 bases and J by 7 bases, 6 bases remained unmatched. Here the CDR3 reads CASSLGAGGGNEQFF. The CDR3 bases are TGTGCCAGCAGCTTGGGCGCGGGAGGAGGAAATGAGCAGTTCTTC.

The chain is built from TRBV19 and TRBJ2-5; TRBD1 agrees at 8 bases. V trimming: 4 bases; J trimming: 5 bases; junction bases outside the gene matches: 3. The CDR3 extends over 13 amino acids. In germline, CDR1 is LNHDA, CDR2 SQIVND (reference sequence). The CDR3 sequence is CASSKDREETQYF. The CDR3 nucleotides are TGTGCCAGTAGTAAGGACAGGGAGGAGACCCAGTACTTC.

This clone was picked up one time. The chain is built from TRBV29-1 and TRBJ2-5, with 8 bases lining up with TRBD1. CDR3 length equals 16 residues. From germline, CDR1 is SQVTM and CDR2 ANQGSEA. V was pared by 1 base and J by 4 bases, with 11 bases of the junction left unmatched. CDR3 bases: TGCAGCGTTGAAGTAGAGGGACGAGGACAGGGAGAGACCCAGTACTTC. Translation gives CSVEVEGRGQGETQYF.

This chain connects TRBV7-9 to TRBJ2-1, with 9 bases matching TRBD1. Trimming removed 6 bases from V and 6 bases from J; junction bases left unmatched: 6. CDR1 SEHNR and CDR2 FQNEAQ come from the germline V gene (reference sequence). There are 14 residues in the CDR3. The CDR3 here is CASRPPGQGNEQFF. In DNA, the CDR3 is TGTGCCAGCAGGCCCCCGGGACAGGGCAATGAGCAGTTCTTC.

The CDR3 spells CASSLVGQGQTYEQYF. The CDR3 DNA reads as TGCGCCAGCAGCTTGGTGGGACAGGGTCAAACCTACGAGCAGTACTTC. The V and J genes are TRBV5-1 and TRBJ2-7; 9 positions agree with TRBD1. V lost 0 bases to trimming and J lost 2 bases; unmatched junction nucleotides: 6. The CDR3 is made up of 16 amino acids. From germline, CDR1 is SGHRS and CDR2 YFSETQ.

The rearrangement links TRBV4-1 to TRBJ2-7; D call uncertain. Germline CDR1 reads MGHRA; CDR2 reads YSYEKL. CDR3 length equals 14 residues. With 0 bases removed from V and 1 base from J, the gap between germline ends came to 7 bases. The CDR3 DNA sequence: TGCGCCAGCAGCCAAGAGGCCCAGTCCTACGAGCAGTACTTC. Translated: CASSQEAQSYEQYF.

The chain combines TRBV6-5 with TRBJ2-7, with D hard to call. This CDR3 spans 14 amino acids. The V end was cut by 7 bases, the J end by 0 bases, with 13 bases between. The germline CDR1 and CDR2 sequences are MNHEY and SVGAGI. The CDR3 is CASMRSESSYEQYF. CDR3 nucleotides: TGTGCCAGCATGAGGAGCGAGAGCTCCTACGAGCAGTACTTC.

The chain employs TRBV5-1 and TRBJ2-6, with D perhaps TRBD1 (6 bases). The CDR3 length is 16 residues. CDR1 and CDR2 from the germline V gene are SGHRS and YFSETQ. The V and J ends lost 5 bases and 0 bases respectively, with 12 bases between them. CDR3 DNA sequence: TGCGCCAGCAGGACAGGCCCGGTCTCTGGGGCCAACGTCCTGACTTTC. This translates into CASRTGPVSGANVLTF.